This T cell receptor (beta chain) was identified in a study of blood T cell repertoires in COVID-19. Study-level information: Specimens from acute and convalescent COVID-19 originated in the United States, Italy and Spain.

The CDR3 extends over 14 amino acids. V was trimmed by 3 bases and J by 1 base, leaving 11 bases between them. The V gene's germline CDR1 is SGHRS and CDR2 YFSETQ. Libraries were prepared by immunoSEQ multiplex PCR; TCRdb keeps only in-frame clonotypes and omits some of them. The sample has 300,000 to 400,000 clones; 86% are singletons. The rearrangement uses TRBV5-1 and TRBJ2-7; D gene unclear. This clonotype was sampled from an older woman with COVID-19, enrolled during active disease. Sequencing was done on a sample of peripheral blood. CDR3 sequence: CASSSKTLSYEQYF. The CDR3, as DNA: TGCGCCAGCAGCTCCAAGACATTATCCTACGAGCAGTACTTC.